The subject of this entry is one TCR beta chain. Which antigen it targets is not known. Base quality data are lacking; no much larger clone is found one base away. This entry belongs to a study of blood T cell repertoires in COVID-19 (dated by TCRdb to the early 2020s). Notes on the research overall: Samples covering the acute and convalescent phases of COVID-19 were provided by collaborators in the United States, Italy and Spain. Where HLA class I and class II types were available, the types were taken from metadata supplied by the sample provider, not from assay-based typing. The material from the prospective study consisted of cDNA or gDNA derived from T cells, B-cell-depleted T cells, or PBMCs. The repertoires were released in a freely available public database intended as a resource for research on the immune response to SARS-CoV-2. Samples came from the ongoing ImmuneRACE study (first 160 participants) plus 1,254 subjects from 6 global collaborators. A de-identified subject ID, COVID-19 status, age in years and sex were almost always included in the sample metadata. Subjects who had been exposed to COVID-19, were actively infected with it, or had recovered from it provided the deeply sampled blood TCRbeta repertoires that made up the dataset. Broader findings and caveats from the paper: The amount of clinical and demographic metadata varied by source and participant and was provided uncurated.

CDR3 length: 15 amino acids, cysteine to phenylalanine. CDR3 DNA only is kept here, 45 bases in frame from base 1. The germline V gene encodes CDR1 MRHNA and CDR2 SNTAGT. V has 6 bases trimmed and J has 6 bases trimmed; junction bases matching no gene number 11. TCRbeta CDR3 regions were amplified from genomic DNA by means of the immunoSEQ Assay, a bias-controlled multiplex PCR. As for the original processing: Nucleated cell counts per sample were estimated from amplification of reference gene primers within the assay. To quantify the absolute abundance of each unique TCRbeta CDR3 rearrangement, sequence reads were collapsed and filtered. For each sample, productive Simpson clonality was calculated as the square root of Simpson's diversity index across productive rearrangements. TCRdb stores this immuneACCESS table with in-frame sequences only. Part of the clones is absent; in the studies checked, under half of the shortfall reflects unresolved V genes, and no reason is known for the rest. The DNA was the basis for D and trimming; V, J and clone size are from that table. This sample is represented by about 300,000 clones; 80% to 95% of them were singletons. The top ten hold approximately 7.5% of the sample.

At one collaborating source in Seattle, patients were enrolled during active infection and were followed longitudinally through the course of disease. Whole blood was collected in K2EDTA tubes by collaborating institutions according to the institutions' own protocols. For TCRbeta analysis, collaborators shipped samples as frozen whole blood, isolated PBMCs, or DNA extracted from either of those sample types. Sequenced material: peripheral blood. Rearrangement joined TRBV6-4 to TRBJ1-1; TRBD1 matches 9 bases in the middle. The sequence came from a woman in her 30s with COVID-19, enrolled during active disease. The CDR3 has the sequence CASSPTPGQGPEAFF. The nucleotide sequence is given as TGTGCCAGCAGCCCTACCCCCGGACAGGGGCCTGAAGCTTTCTTT.